The next 10 T cell receptor beta chains were all read from a single sample in a study of radiation and T cells in renal cell carcinoma. Clones were read by immunoSEQ multiplex PCR, and TCRdb kept only the in-frame ones, dropping some. The data contain approximately 100,000 clones, around 88% of them singletons. Time point described: baseline pretreatment blood. Regarding treatment: 15 Gy SBRT to primary tumor, nephrectomy 4 weeks later. Here the sequenced sample was blood, taken from a patient whose treatment included radiotherapy and nephrectomy. These receptors originate from a man over 45 with renal cell carcinoma.

This chain joins TRBV6-5 and TRBJ2-1; 7 nucleotides agree with TRBD1. Germline V gene data show CDR1 as MNHEY and CDR2 as SVGAGI. The CDR3 extends over 15 amino acids. Losses at the gene ends were 6 bases for V and 7 bases for J; bases not matched to a gene: 12. CDR3 bases: TGTGCCAGCAGCACCAACCCGGGACAGCAGAATGAGCAGTTCTTC. Translating it yields CASSTNPGQQNEQFF.

The gene calls are TRBV7-9 and TRBJ2-2, with TRBD1 as a possible D gene (6 bases). The CDR3 runs 15 residues. Trimming shortened V by 2 bases and J by 6 bases, and 13 bases separated the two germline ends. Per germline, CDR1 SEHNR and CDR2 FQNEAQ (reference sequence). CDR3 DNA sequence: TGTGCCAGCAGCTTACCCAGGGGCTTGGCCGGGGAGCTGTTTTTT. It specifies CASSLPRGLAGELFF.

This chain joins TRBV19 and TRBJ2-2, with 9 bases that match TRBD2. The V gene's germline CDR1 is LNHDA and CDR2 SQIVND (reference sequence). The CDR3 has 16 amino acids. V lost 4 bases to trimming and J lost 6 bases; unmatched junction nucleotides: 9. The CDR3 here is CASSNLWREGPGELFF. In nucleotides, the CDR3 is TGTGCCAGTAGTAATCTCTGGCGGGAGGGCCCCGGGGAGCTGTTTTTT.

The chain carries TRBV11-2 and TRBJ2-3; D possibly uses TRBD1 or TRBD2 (5 bases each). CDR1 SGHAT and CDR2 FQNNGV come from the germline V gene. CDR3 length: 17 amino acids. V gave up 2 bases and J gave up 4 bases, with 19 bases separating them. The CDR3 reads CASSLPGLRRSADTQYF. CDR3 in DNA: TGTGCCAGCAGCTTACCGGGGCTCCGGCGTTCAGCAGATACGCAGTATTTT.

J is TRBJ2-3 and V is TRBV15; 7 bases map to TRBD2. The J segment lost 0 bases and the V segment lost 2 bases, leaving 5 bases of the junction unmatched. The germline CDR1 and CDR2 sequences are LNHNV and YYDKDF (reference sequence). The CDR3 runs to 16 residues. The CDR3 coding sequence is TGTGCCACCAGCAGATTGGGGAGGGCAAGCACAGATACGCAGTATTTT. Protein: CATSRLGRASTDTQYF.

The chain recombines TRBV5-6 with TRBJ1-4; D is perhaps TRBD1 (5 bases). V was cut by 3 bases and J by 5 bases, with 11 bases left in between. Germline lookup yields CDR1 SGHDT and CDR2 YYEEEE. The CDR3 loop spans 14 amino acids. The CDR3 here is CASSYGTENEKLFF. CDR3 nucleotides: TGTGCCAGCAGCTACGGGACGGAGAATGAAAAACTGTTTTTT.

The chain has TRBV2 and TRBJ2-7; D uncertain. The germline V gene has CDR1 SNHLY and CDR2 FYNNEI. Trimming removed 6 bases at V and 6 bases at J, with 12 bases between. This CDR3 comprises 12 residues. CDR3: CASRLSDGEQYF. CDR3 coding DNA: TGTGCCAGCAGGTTATCAGATGGCGAGCAGTACTTC.

V usage is TRBV11-2 and J usage is TRBJ2-1; TRBD2 matches at 15 bases. Germline values: CDR1 SGHAT, CDR2 FQNNGV. There are 19 residues in the CDR3. Unmatched junction bases numbered 7, after V lost 4 bases and J lost 0 bases. The CDR3 region has the DNA TGTGCCAGCAGCTCAGGACTAGCGGGAGGGCTAAGCTCCTACAATGAGCAGTTCTTC. It translates to CASSSGLAGGLSSYNEQFF.

CDR3 DNA: TGTGCCAGCAGAAGCCTTGCGGGAGGCCTCGAGCAGTACTTC. Translation gives CASRSLAGGLEQYF. This chain uses TRBV11-2 with TRBJ2-7; the match to TRBD2 covers 8 bases. Unmatched junction bases numbered 10, after V lost 6 bases and J lost 6 bases. The CDR3 sequence is 14 residues long. The germline gives CDR1 SGHAT, CDR2 FQNNGV.

This rearrangement joins TRBV7-2 to TRBJ2-7; D remains unclear. The germline V gene has CDR1 SGHTA and CDR2 FQGNSA. This CDR3 comprises 12 residues. V was clipped by 5 bases and J by 3 bases, with 8 bases between them. CDR3 in DNA: TGTGCCAGCAGCCGGGTAGGCTACGAGCAGTACTTC. Its translation is CASSRVGYEQYF.